This T cell receptor (beta chain) was obtained from a study of blood T cells in healthy people across ages. Healthy Caucasian individuals from Russia aged about 6 to 95 served as donors. This clonotype has just a few counts. Its antigen remains unidentified. PCR was performed a second time for about 7 to 11 cycles using a sample-barcoded 5' primer and a J-beta primer mix. TCRdb reanalysed the 5' RACE reads using MiXCR and keeps one entry per CDR3 protein. The data hold 800,000 to 1,300,000 distinct CDR3 sequences, with approximately 25% observed a single time. Study-wide results and caveats: Significant beta diversity loss was already apparent by age roughly 43, declining roughly linearly.

This CDR3 contains 14 residues. Between the trimmed V and J ends, which lost 6 bases and 2 bases, there was a span of 13 bases. The germline gives CDR1 LGHNT, CDR2 FRNRAP. The sample also formed part of further work on T cells of mothers and their children. According to that study: Three healthy Caucasian mothers gave samples, and so did their six children. Related mother-child pairs shared slightly more overlap than unrelated pairs, but the difference was non-significant.

The chain carries TRBV12-5 and TRBJ1-1; D is unresolved. This sequence was found in a girl under 10 years old in good health. Sample: blood. For the CDR3, the DNA is TGTGCTAGTGGACCTCCCTGGCCCAACACTGAAGCTTTCTTT. Translation gives CASGPPWPNTEAFF.